This is a list of T cell receptor beta chains from one sample in a study of OX40 agonist ivuxolimab in advanced cancers. Assay used: immunoSEQ multiplex PCR; TCRdb lists only in-frame clones, some missing. The sample lists approximately 67,000 clones; around 90% were seen once. The sequenced sample was CD4+ or CD8+ T cells sorted from blood, obtained in a trial of the OX40 agonist ivuxolimab. The receptors were gathered from an adult with an advanced solid tumor such as melanoma, head and neck, liver or kidney cancer. Both conserved end residues are part of each CDR3. A D gene is named only where the DNA matches it firmly. Rows give clone size only sometimes, using once, few, many, or a class for an expanded clone.

TRBV5-6,.,TRBJ2-7,.,TGTGCCAGCCGTGGGGGAGCCTACGAGCAGTACTTC,CASRGGAYEQYF
TRBV4-3,.,TRBJ2-2,.,TGCGCCAGCAGCCCAGGCAGTAGGGAGAACACCGGGGAGCTGTTTTTT,CASSPGSRENTGELFF
TRBV27,.,TRBJ2-6,.,TGTGCCAGCAGTTGGGCCTACTCTGGGGCCAACGTCCTGACTTTC,CASSWAYSGANVLTF
TRBV7-2,.,TRBJ2-7,.,TGTGCCAGCAGCCTGATCGGGGCTAGCTCCTACGAGCAGTACTTC,CASSLIGASSYEQYF
TRBV9,.,TRBJ1-1,.,TGTGCCAGCGCGGGGGCAGGTGGGGACACTGAAGCTTTCTTT,CASAGAGGDTEAFF
TRBV4-1,.,TRBJ1-5,.,TGCGCCAGCAGCCCCTACAGGGATCAGCCCCAGCATTTT,CASSPYRDQPQHF
TRBV29-1,.,TRBJ1-1,.,TGCAGCGTTGAAGATTGGGGACCAACAGGGATTGAAGCTTTCTTT,CSVEDWGPTGIEAFF
TRBV25-1,.,TRBJ1-2,.,TGTGCCAGCAGCGGTCCTCTGTACTATGGCTACACCTTC,CASSGPLYYGYTF
TRBV13,.,TRBJ1-2,.,TGTGCCAGCAGCCCTACGGGGGGGCGCGGCTATGGCTACACCTTC,CASSPTGGRGYGYTF
TRBV9,.,TRBJ2-1,.,TGTGCCAGCAGCGTGTCAGTCATAACCGGCAATGAGCAGTTCTTC,CASSVSVITGNEQFF
TRBV5-6,.,TRBJ2-1,.,TGTGCCAGCAGCTTAGTGCCGTCCGATGAGCAGTTCTTC,CASSLVPSDEQFF
TRBV27,.,TRBJ2-7,once,TGTGCCAGCAGTTTAAACCCCGGGGGCCACGAGCAGTACTTC,CASSLNPGGHEQYF
TRBV14,.,TRBJ2-1,.,TGTGCCAGCAGCCCCCTTTTGACGTATATGGATGAGCAGTTCTTC,CASSPLLTYMDEQFF
TRBV7-9,.,TRBJ1-2,.,TGTGCCAGCAGCTTAGATCGCTATGGCTACACCTTC,CASSLDRYGYTF
TRBV11-2,TRBD2,TRBJ2-3,.,TGTGCCAGCAGCCCCGGGACTAGCGGGAGACGCACAGATACGCAGTATTTT,CASSPGTSGRRTDTQYF
TRBV6-5,TRBD1,TRBJ1-2,.,TGTGCCAGCAGCTACACAGGGGGCGATCGCTATGGCTACACCTTC,CASSYTGGDRYGYTF